The rows below give T cell receptor beta chains drawn from one sample of a study of blood T cell repertoires in COVID-19. Method: immunoSEQ multiplex PCR; TCRdb's copy keeps in-frame clones and lacks some. This table holds 400,000 or so clones, about 89% found once. Sequenced input: PBMCs or T cells enriched from blood (not recorded which). Receptor source: a man aged 40-55 years in a cohort exposed to, infected with or recovered from COVID-19 (not recorded which). Both conserved end residues are part of each CDR3. Each record gives: D gene, J gene, V gene, CDR3 length, clone size, CDR3 DNA, CDR3 protein. A D gene is named only where the DNA matches it firmly. Clone size is given for some rows only: seen once, a few or many times, or a class if the clone is expanded.

d_call: .
j_call: TRBJ2-1
v_call: TRBV5-1
cdr3_length: 16
clone_size: .
cdr3_nt: TGCGCCAGCAGCTTGGACGTGGGCGCGTCCTACAATGAGCAGTTCTTC
cdr3_aa: CASSLDVGASYNEQFF

d_call: .
j_call: TRBJ2-1
v_call: TRBV6-4
cdr3_length: 11
clone_size: .
cdr3_nt: TGTGCCAGCAGTACAGGGCGTGAGCAGTTCTTC
cdr3_aa: CASSTGREQFF

d_call: TRBD1
j_call: TRBJ2-7
v_call: TRBV14
cdr3_length: 14
clone_size: .
cdr3_nt: TGTGCCAGCAGCCTTCGGGACAGCGGCTACGAGCAGTACTTC
cdr3_aa: CASSLRDSGYEQYF

d_call: TRBD1
j_call: TRBJ1-3
v_call: TRBV7-9
cdr3_length: 16
clone_size: .
cdr3_nt: TGTGCCAGCAGCTTATACGGGACAGGGGTCGGAAACACCATATATTTT
cdr3_aa: CASSLYGTGVGNTIYF

d_call: TRBD1
j_call: TRBJ2-5
v_call: TRBV5-1
cdr3_length: 13
clone_size: .
cdr3_nt: TGCGCCAGCAGCTTTTACAGGGGAGAGACCCAGTACTTC
cdr3_aa: CASSFYRGETQYF

d_call: TRBD2
j_call: TRBJ2-1
v_call: TRBV18
cdr3_length: 15
clone_size: .
cdr3_nt: TGTGCCAGCTCACCACCTAGCGGGAGCGGCGATGAGCAGTTCTTC
cdr3_aa: CASSPPSGSGDEQFF

d_call: TRBD1
j_call: TRBJ1-2
v_call: TRBV2
cdr3_length: 14
clone_size: .
cdr3_nt: TGTGCCAGCAGTGAACAGGGGGCCATCTATGGCTACACCTTC
cdr3_aa: CASSEQGAIYGYTF

d_call: TRBD1
j_call: TRBJ1-5
v_call: TRBV30
cdr3_length: 13
clone_size: .
cdr3_nt: TGTGCCTGGAGTGTGACAGGGCGGCAGCCCCAGCATTTT
cdr3_aa: CAWSVTGRQPQHF

d_call: .
j_call: TRBJ1-6
v_call: TRBV29-1
cdr3_length: 13
clone_size: .
cdr3_nt: TGCAGCGTTGCTCAGGGGTATAATTCACCCCTCCACTTT
cdr3_aa: CSVAQGYNSPLHF

d_call: .
j_call: TRBJ2-1
v_call: TRBV28
cdr3_length: 17
clone_size: .
cdr3_nt: TGTGCCAGCAGTACCCCGCGCAGACAAAGCTCCTACAATGAGCAGTTCTTC
cdr3_aa: CASSTPRRQSSYNEQFF

d_call: .
j_call: TRBJ2-1
v_call: TRBV28
cdr3_length: 11
clone_size: .
cdr3_nt: TGTGCCAGCAGTGACGGGAATGAGCAGTTCTTC
cdr3_aa: CASSDGNEQFF

d_call: TRBD2
j_call: TRBJ2-1
v_call: TRBV5-1
cdr3_length: 16
clone_size: .
cdr3_nt: TGCGCCAGCAGCTTGGTGGCGGGAGGCTCCTACAATGAGCAGTTCTTC
cdr3_aa: CASSLVAGGSYNEQFF

d_call: .
j_call: TRBJ1-4
v_call: TRBV7-9
cdr3_length: 14
clone_size: .
cdr3_nt: TGTGCCAGCAGCCCACAGGGTTGGAATGAAAAACTGTTTTTT
cdr3_aa: CASSPQGWNEKLFF

d_call: TRBD1
j_call: TRBJ1-2
v_call: TRBV2
cdr3_length: 17
clone_size: .
cdr3_nt: TGTGCCAGCAGCAACCTAGTGCGAGGGGGCCTTAACTATGGCTACACCTTC
cdr3_aa: CASSNLVRGGLNYGYTF

d_call: TRBD1
j_call: TRBJ2-1
v_call: TRBV6-5
cdr3_length: 14
clone_size: once
cdr3_nt: TGTGCCAGCAGAGGACAGGGGCCTTACAATGAGCAGTTCTTC
cdr3_aa: CASRGQGPYNEQFF

d_call: .
j_call: TRBJ1-6
v_call: TRBV21-1
cdr3_length: 14
clone_size: once
cdr3_nt: TGTGCCAGCAGCTCCACAGGGGATAATTCACCCCTCCACTTT
cdr3_aa: CASSSTGDNSPLHF

d_call: .
j_call: TRBJ2-5
v_call: TRBV5-6
cdr3_length: 13
clone_size: .
cdr3_nt: TGTGCCAGCAGCTTGGGCAGGAAAGAGACCCAGTACTTC
cdr3_aa: CASSLGRKETQYF

d_call: .
j_call: TRBJ1-2
v_call: TRBV6-1
cdr3_length: 13
clone_size: .
cdr3_nt: TGTGCCAGCAGTGACCCGGGGAACTATGGCTACACCTTC
cdr3_aa: CASSDPGNYGYTF

d_call: .
j_call: TRBJ2-7
v_call: TRBV10-3
cdr3_length: 14
clone_size: few
cdr3_nt: TGTGCCATCAGTGAGGGGGACTCATCCTACGAGCAGTACTTC
cdr3_aa: CAISEGDSSYEQYF

d_call: TRBD1
j_call: TRBJ1-3
v_call: TRBV24-1
cdr3_length: 17
clone_size: .
cdr3_nt: TGTGCCACCAGTTGGTCGGGACAGGGCCGCTCTGGAAACACCATATATTTT
cdr3_aa: CATSWSGQGRSGNTIYF

d_call: TRBD2
j_call: TRBJ2-2
v_call: TRBV2
cdr3_length: 16
clone_size: few
cdr3_nt: TGTGCCAGCACTCTAACTAGCGGGAGGGGCACCGGGGAGCTGTTTTTT
cdr3_aa: CASTLTSGRGTGELFF

d_call: .
j_call: TRBJ2-3
v_call: TRBV5-5
cdr3_length: 16
clone_size: .
cdr3_nt: TGTGCCAGCAGCTTGGGACTAGACTTTAGCACAGATACGCAGTATTTT
cdr3_aa: CASSLGLDFSTDTQYF

d_call: TRBD2
j_call: TRBJ2-7
v_call: TRBV5-1
cdr3_length: 17
clone_size: .
cdr3_nt: TGCGCCAGCAGCTTGTACGGACTAGCGGAGCTCTCCTACGAGCAGTACTTC
cdr3_aa: CASSLYGLAELSYEQYF

d_call: TRBD2
j_call: TRBJ2-7
v_call: TRBV9
cdr3_length: 15
clone_size: .
cdr3_nt: TGTGCCAGCAGCGGGGGACTAGCGGGAGTACTCGAGCAGTACTTC
cdr3_aa: CASSGGLAGVLEQYF

d_call: .
j_call: TRBJ2-1
v_call: TRBV5-1
cdr3_length: 15
clone_size: .
cdr3_nt: TGCGCCAGCAGCTTGGCCACTAGTAGCGACAATGAGCAGTTCTTC
cdr3_aa: CASSLATSSDNEQFF

d_call: TRBD2
j_call: TRBJ2-5
v_call: TRBV15
cdr3_length: 19
clone_size: .
cdr3_nt: TGTGCCACCAGCAGAGAAGTCCTACTAGCGGGAGTTTATTCGGAGACCCAGTACTTC
cdr3_aa: CATSREVLLAGVYSETQYF

d_call: .
j_call: TRBJ1-2
v_call: TRBV19
cdr3_length: 13
clone_size: few
cdr3_nt: TGTGCCAGTAGTATTCGGGAGGACTATGGCTACACCTTC
cdr3_aa: CASSIREDYGYTF

d_call: TRBD2
j_call: TRBJ2-3
v_call: TRBV10-3
cdr3_length: 14
clone_size: .
cdr3_nt: TGTGCCACCAGATTTAGCGGGAGGGCAGATACGCAGTATTTT
cdr3_aa: CATRFSGRADTQYF

d_call: TRBD1
j_call: TRBJ2-7
v_call: TRBV6-5
cdr3_length: 13
clone_size: once
cdr3_nt: TGTGCCAGCAGTTGGGGACAGCAGCTAGAGCAGTACTTC
cdr3_aa: CASSWGQQLEQYF

d_call: TRBD2
j_call: TRBJ2-1
v_call: TRBV2
cdr3_length: 15
clone_size: .
cdr3_nt: TGTGCCAGCAGTCTACTAGCGGGAGTTACGGATGAGCAGTTCTTC
cdr3_aa: CASSLLAGVTDEQFF

d_call: .
j_call: TRBJ2-3
v_call: TRBV6-4
cdr3_length: 14
clone_size: .
cdr3_nt: TGTGCCAGCAGTGTTGGAACAGGCACAGATACGCAGTATTTT
cdr3_aa: CASSVGTGTDTQYF

d_call: .
j_call: TRBJ1-1
v_call: TRBV11-2
cdr3_length: 12
clone_size: few
cdr3_nt: TGTGCCAGCAGACGTTCAGGGAATGAAGCTTTCTTT
cdr3_aa: CASRRSGNEAFF

d_call: .
j_call: TRBJ1-6
v_call: TRBV18
cdr3_length: 14
clone_size: once
cdr3_nt: TGTGCCAGCTCACCCGACGGGGAAGTGTCACCCCTCCACTTT
cdr3_aa: CASSPDGEVSPLHF

d_call: .
j_call: TRBJ1-3
v_call: TRBV5-1
cdr3_length: 14
clone_size: .
cdr3_nt: TGCGCCAGCAGCTTGGCAGGGTTGGGGAACACCATATATTTT
cdr3_aa: CASSLAGLGNTIYF

d_call: TRBD1
j_call: TRBJ1-1
v_call: TRBV7-9
cdr3_length: 15
clone_size: .
cdr3_nt: TGTGCCAGCAGCCAGTCGGGACAGGGTAACACTGAAGCTTTCTTT
cdr3_aa: CASSQSGQGNTEAFF

d_call: TRBD2
j_call: TRBJ2-7
v_call: TRBV9
cdr3_length: 15
clone_size: .
cdr3_nt: TGTGCCAGCAGCCCGAGACTAGCGGCCTCCTACGAGCAGTACTTC
cdr3_aa: CASSPRLAASYEQYF

d_call: TRBD1
j_call: TRBJ2-7
v_call: TRBV7-2
cdr3_length: 16
clone_size: .
cdr3_nt: TGTGCCAGCAGCATCCTTTTCGGGACAGCGAATTACGAGCAGTACTTC
cdr3_aa: CASSILFGTANYEQYF

d_call: TRBD1
j_call: TRBJ1-3
v_call: TRBV7-2
cdr3_length: 16
clone_size: .
cdr3_nt: TGTGCCAGCAGCTTAGCGACAGGGGGCGTCAGACACACCATATATTTT
cdr3_aa: CASSLATGGVRHTIYF

d_call: .
j_call: TRBJ2-7
v_call: TRBV30
cdr3_length: 14
clone_size: .
cdr3_nt: TGTGCCTGGAGCAAAAACAGGGTATCCTACGAGCAGTACTTC
cdr3_aa: CAWSKNRVSYEQYF

d_call: .
j_call: TRBJ2-1
v_call: TRBV28
cdr3_length: 15
clone_size: .
cdr3_nt: TGTGCCAGCAGTTGGGTACTACAGGGTGCCAATGAGCAGTTCTTC
cdr3_aa: CASSWVLQGANEQFF

d_call: TRBD1
j_call: TRBJ1-6
v_call: TRBV27
cdr3_length: 17
clone_size: .
cdr3_nt: TGTGCCAGCAGTTCCCTCGACAGGGGGACGAATAATTCACCCCTCCACTTT
cdr3_aa: CASSSLDRGTNNSPLHF

d_call: TRBD1
j_call: TRBJ2-2
v_call: TRBV10-2
cdr3_length: 15
clone_size: few
cdr3_nt: TGCGCCAGCAAAACCGGGACAGGGCACACCGGGGAGCTGTTTTTT
cdr3_aa: CASKTGTGHTGELFF

d_call: TRBD1
j_call: TRBJ1-5
v_call: TRBV30
cdr3_length: 15
clone_size: .
cdr3_nt: TGTGCCTGGAGTGCGGAGGGACAGCTTAATCAGCCCCAGCATTTT
cdr3_aa: CAWSAEGQLNQPQHF

d_call: TRBD2
j_call: TRBJ2-7
v_call: TRBV4-1
cdr3_length: 15
clone_size: .
cdr3_nt: TGCGCCAGCAGCCCCGGACTAGCGCGATCCTACGAGCAGTACTTC
cdr3_aa: CASSPGLARSYEQYF

d_call: .
j_call: TRBJ1-1
v_call: TRBV2
cdr3_length: 14
clone_size: .
cdr3_nt: TGTGCCAGCAGTTCCCACAGGTTAAACACTGAAGCTTTCTTT
cdr3_aa: CASSSHRLNTEAFF

d_call: TRBD1
j_call: TRBJ1-5
v_call: TRBV7-8
cdr3_length: 15
clone_size: .
cdr3_nt: TGTGCCAGCAGTCGGGACAGTCGAAACAATCAGCCCCAGCATTTT
cdr3_aa: CASSRDSRNNQPQHF

d_call: TRBD1
j_call: TRBJ1-2
v_call: TRBV9
cdr3_length: 14
clone_size: .
cdr3_nt: TGTGCCAGCAGCAGAGCCGGGACAGACTATGGCTACACCTTC
cdr3_aa: CASSRAGTDYGYTF

d_call: TRBD2
j_call: TRBJ2-7
v_call: TRBV27
cdr3_length: 17
clone_size: .
cdr3_nt: TGTGCCAGCAGTTTAGGGGGCACTAGCGGGAGGATCTACGAGCAGTACTTC
cdr3_aa: CASSLGGTSGRIYEQYF

d_call: TRBD1
j_call: TRBJ1-1
v_call: TRBV6-2/TRBV6-3
cdr3_length: 15
clone_size: .
cdr3_nt: TGTGCCAGCAGCCACACGCCTGACAGGGTGGATGAAGCTTTCTTT
cdr3_aa: CASSHTPDRVDEAFF

d_call: .
j_call: TRBJ2-7
v_call: TRBV19
cdr3_length: 16
clone_size: .
cdr3_nt: TGTGCCAGTAGTCTCTCTAGCGCACCGAGCTCCTACGAGCAGTACTTC
cdr3_aa: CASSLSSAPSSYEQYF

d_call: TRBD2
j_call: TRBJ2-1
v_call: TRBV5-4
cdr3_length: 15
clone_size: .
cdr3_nt: TGTGCCAGCAGAGAAGGGGGGACTAGGAACAATGAGCAGTTCTTC
cdr3_aa: CASREGGTRNNEQFF

d_call: TRBD1
j_call: TRBJ1-2
v_call: TRBV19
cdr3_length: 14
clone_size: .
cdr3_nt: TGTGCCAGTAGACGGGACAGGGGCGACTATGGCTACACCTTC
cdr3_aa: CASRRDRGDYGYTF

d_call: .
j_call: TRBJ1-2
v_call: TRBV27
cdr3_length: 18
clone_size: .
cdr3_nt: TGTGCCAGCAGTTCCACCCGAACCTTAGTTCAGGCCGGATATGGCTACACCTTC
cdr3_aa: CASSSTRTLVQAGYGYTF

d_call: .
j_call: TRBJ1-2
v_call: TRBV19
cdr3_length: 15
clone_size: .
cdr3_nt: TGTGCCAGTAGTATATTCGGCAGGGAGGACTATGGCTACACCTTC
cdr3_aa: CASSIFGREDYGYTF

d_call: TRBD2
j_call: TRBJ2-1
v_call: TRBV5-1
cdr3_length: 16
clone_size: .
cdr3_nt: TGCGCCAGCAGCTTCTTCAGCGGGAGCGCCAACAATGAGCAGTTCTTC
cdr3_aa: CASSFFSGSANNEQFF

d_call: TRBD1
j_call: TRBJ2-7
v_call: TRBV6-5
cdr3_length: 15
clone_size: .
cdr3_nt: TGTGCCAGCAGTCCTCATGGACAGGCGAGATACGAGCAGTACTTC
cdr3_aa: CASSPHGQARYEQYF

d_call: .
j_call: TRBJ2-1
v_call: TRBV4-2
cdr3_length: 16
clone_size: .
cdr3_nt: TGTGCCAGCAGCCAAGGGGGCCCGACACCCTACAATGAGCAGTTCTTC
cdr3_aa: CASSQGGPTPYNEQFF

d_call: .
j_call: TRBJ2-1
v_call: TRBV2
cdr3_length: 15
clone_size: .
cdr3_nt: TGTGCCAGCAGTGAAACGTGGGGGCGCAGGGATGAGCAGTTCTTC
cdr3_aa: CASSETWGRRDEQFF

d_call: .
j_call: TRBJ1-6
v_call: TRBV27
cdr3_length: 14
clone_size: .
cdr3_nt: TGTGCCAGCAAGGAGGGAAATTATAATTCACCCCTCCACTTT
cdr3_aa: CASKEGNYNSPLHF

d_call: .
j_call: TRBJ1-4
v_call: TRBV27
cdr3_length: 15
clone_size: .
cdr3_nt: TGTGCCAGCAGGTCTGTGACAAGGGGTAATGAAAAACTGTTTTTT
cdr3_aa: CASRSVTRGNEKLFF